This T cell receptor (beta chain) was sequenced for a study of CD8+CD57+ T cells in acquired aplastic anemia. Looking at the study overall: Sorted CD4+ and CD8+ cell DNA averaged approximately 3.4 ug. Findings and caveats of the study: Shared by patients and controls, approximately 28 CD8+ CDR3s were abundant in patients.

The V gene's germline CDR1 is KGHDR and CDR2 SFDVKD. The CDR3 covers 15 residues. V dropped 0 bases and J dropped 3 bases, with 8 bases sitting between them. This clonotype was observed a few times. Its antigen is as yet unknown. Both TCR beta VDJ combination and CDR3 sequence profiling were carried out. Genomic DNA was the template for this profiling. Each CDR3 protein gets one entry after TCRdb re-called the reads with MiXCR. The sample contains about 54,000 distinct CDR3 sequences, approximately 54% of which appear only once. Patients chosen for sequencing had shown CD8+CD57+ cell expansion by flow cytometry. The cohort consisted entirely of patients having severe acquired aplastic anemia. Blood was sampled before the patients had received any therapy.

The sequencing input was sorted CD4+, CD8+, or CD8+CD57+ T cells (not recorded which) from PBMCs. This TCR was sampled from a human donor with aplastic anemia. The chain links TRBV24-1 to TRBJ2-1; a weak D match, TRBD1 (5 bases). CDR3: CATSDLRQGYNEQFF. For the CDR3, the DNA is TGTGCCACCAGTGATTTGCGGCAGGGCTACAATGAGCAGTTCTTC.